What follows is one TCR beta chain and its context. This sample stems from a study of shared clonotypes between healthy human individuals. Overall study: Used for every donor were three CD4 naive, three CD4 memory, two CD8 naive and one CD8 memory plate.

Some clones are missing from TCRdb's copy, which holds only in-frame ones; the method was immunoSEQ multiplex PCR. The data contain fewer than 1.8 million clones, around 98.5% of them singletons. The junction had 15 bases not matched to a gene; V was cut back by 4 bases and J by 7 bases. The CDR3 totals 19 residues. Germline V gives CDR1 SGDLS, CDR2 YYNGEE. V gene TRBV9 combines with J gene TRBJ2-2, with 14 bases fitting TRBD2. Source material: naive CD4+ T cells sorted from blood. The sample's subset: CD45RA+ positively selected. This clonotype was sampled from a man in his thirties or forties in good health. The CDR3 sequence is CASSSRAPGLAGGDGELFF. CDR3 nucleotides: TGTGCCAGCAGCTCCCGCGCACCTGGACTAGCGGGAGGTGACGGGGAGCTGTTTTTT. The full variable domain, rest sourced from reference TRBV9 and TRBJ2-2, is DSGVTQTPKHLITATGQRVTLRCSPRSGDLSVYWYQQSLDQGLQFLIQYYNGEERAKGNILERFSAQQFPDLHSELNLSSLELGDSALYFCASSSRAPGLAGGDGELFFGEGSRLTVL.